This entry concerns a single TCR beta chain. This CDR3 spans 19 amino acids. CDR1 and CDR2 (germline): SGHDT, YYEEEE. The ends lost 4 bases at V and 7 bases at J; junction bases unmatched: 24. The sample belongs to a study of OX40 agonist ivuxolimab in advanced cancers. Study summary: The dose-escalation group included hepatocellular carcinoma, melanoma, renal cell carcinoma and head and neck cancer.

Some clones are missing from TCRdb's copy, which holds only in-frame ones; the method was immunoSEQ multiplex PCR. The sample has fewer than 30,000 clones; about two thirds are singletons. Sampling times: baseline, cycle 4 day 1, cycle 7 day 1. The sequencing here drew on CD4+ or CD8+ T cells sorted from blood, taken in a trial of the OX40 agonist ivuxolimab. The clonotype originates from an adult with an advanced solid tumor such as melanoma, head and neck, liver or kidney cancer. This rearrangement joins TRBV5-6 to TRBJ1-2; TRBD1 matches at 8 bases. CDR3 residues: CASSREEIRGRWESRGYTF. The CDR3 nucleotides read TGTGCCAGCAGCCGAGAGGAGATCAGGGGGCGCTGGGAGTCCCGTGGCTACACCTTC.